These T cell receptor beta chains were read from a single sample in a study of blood T cell repertoires in COVID-19. The assay was immunoSEQ multiplex PCR, and TCRdb's table has in-frame clones only and misses some. The data hold fewer than 500,000 clones, with around 87% observed a single time. The sample consisted of PBMCs or T cells enriched from blood (not recorded which). These receptor sequences come from a woman under 30 who had recovered from COVID-19. CDR3s include the opening cysteine and the closing phenylalanine or tryptophan. The D gene is left open where the match is weak. Expanded clones are given a class, and other clones once, few, many or no size at all.

cdr3_aa: CASSEALGATGTDTQYF
cdr3_nt: TGTGCCAGCAGTGAAGCCTTGGGAGCGACCGGCACAGATACGCAGTATTTT
j_call: TRBJ2-3
v_call: TRBV6-1
d_call: -
clone_size: -

cdr3_aa: CASSPLTGMGETQYF
cdr3_nt: TGTGCCAGCAGCCCCTTGACCGGGATGGGAGAGACCCAGTACTTC
j_call: TRBJ2-5
v_call: TRBV7-6
d_call: -
clone_size: -

cdr3_aa: CASSSAGLGYNEQFF
cdr3_nt: TGCGCCAGCAGCTCCGCGGGACTAGGATACAATGAGCAGTTCTTC
j_call: TRBJ2-1
v_call: TRBV5-1
d_call: TRBD2
clone_size: -

cdr3_aa: CASSLSGGGTYEQYF
cdr3_nt: TGTGCCAGCAGCTTGAGCGGGGGAGGGACCTACGAGCAGTACTTC
j_call: TRBJ2-7
v_call: TRBV7-2
d_call: TRBD2
clone_size: -

cdr3_aa: CATSDSGGFQETQYF
cdr3_nt: TGTGCCACCAGTGACTCTGGCGGATTCCAAGAGACCCAGTACTTC
j_call: TRBJ2-5
v_call: TRBV24-1
d_call: -
clone_size: -

cdr3_aa: CAWSQGLREKLFF
cdr3_nt: TGTGCCTGGAGTCAGGGGTTACGGGAAAAACTGTTTTTT
j_call: TRBJ1-4
v_call: TRBV30
d_call: -
clone_size: -

cdr3_aa: CASSLDGRHNEQFF
cdr3_nt: TGCGCCAGCAGCTTGGACGGGAGACACAATGAGCAGTTCTTC
j_call: TRBJ2-1
v_call: TRBV5-1
d_call: -
clone_size: -

cdr3_aa: CASSTGNEQYF
cdr3_nt: TGTGCCAGCAGTACAGGGAACGAGCAGTACTTC
j_call: TRBJ2-7
v_call: TRBV27
d_call: -
clone_size: -

cdr3_aa: CAWGLTQGADSPLHF
cdr3_nt: TGTGCCTGGGGCTTAACCCAGGGGGCGGATTCACCCCTCCACTTT
j_call: TRBJ1-6
v_call: TRBV30
d_call: TRBD1
clone_size: -

cdr3_aa: CAWGTPRPQHF
cdr3_nt: TGTGCCTGGGGGACTCCTCGACCCCAGCATTTT
j_call: TRBJ1-5
v_call: TRBV30
d_call: -
clone_size: -

cdr3_aa: CASSSRQGARSGDTIYF
cdr3_nt: TGTGCCAGCAGCTCGCGACAGGGGGCTCGGTCGGGGGACACCATATATTTT
j_call: TRBJ1-3
v_call: TRBV5-4
d_call: TRBD1
clone_size: -

cdr3_aa: CASRALGGANNSPLHF
cdr3_nt: TGTGCCAGCAGAGCCCTTGGTGGGGCCAATAATTCACCCCTCCACTTT
j_call: TRBJ1-6
v_call: TRBV2
d_call: -
clone_size: -

cdr3_aa: CASTPSNSEQYF
cdr3_nt: TGTGCCAGCACTCCATCCAACAGCGAGCAGTACTTC
j_call: TRBJ2-7
v_call: TRBV12-3/TRBV12-4
d_call: -
clone_size: -

cdr3_aa: CASSQVLDTEAFF
cdr3_nt: TGTGCCAGCAGCCAAGTTTTAGACACTGAAGCTTTCTTT
j_call: TRBJ1-1
v_call: TRBV3-1/TRBV3-2
d_call: -
clone_size: -

cdr3_aa: CASSLNRGLGNTIYF
cdr3_nt: TGTGCCAGCAGTTTGAACAGGGGGCTCGGAAACACCATATATTTT
j_call: TRBJ1-3
v_call: TRBV6-6
d_call: TRBD1
clone_size: -

cdr3_aa: CAWSTGDIRTDTQYF
cdr3_nt: TGTGCCTGGAGTACCGGGGATATTCGGACAGATACGCAGTATTTT
j_call: TRBJ2-3
v_call: TRBV30
d_call: -
clone_size: few